One T cell receptor (beta chain) is described in this entry. These data originate in a study of blood T cells in healthy people across ages. Next came a second PCR, run for about 7 to 12 cycles, which used a sample-barcoded 5' primer along with a J-beta primer mix. Via MiXCR, TCRdb re-called the 5' RACE reads, giving one row per CDR3 protein. The profile shows about 830,000 distinct CDR3 sequences, under 80% of them singletons. Source material: blood. This sequence was found in a man aged 25 to 40 in good health.

The DNA of the CDR3 is TGTGCCAGCAGCCAAGCCGGGACAGGGTGGTACAATGAGCAGTTCTTC. It codes for CASSQAGTGWYNEQFF. The chain joins TRBV14 to TRBJ2-1; TRBD1 agrees at 9 bases. Germline CDR1 reads SGHDN; CDR2 reads FVKESK. The CDR3 contains 16 residues. Losses at the gene ends were 1 base for V and 4 bases for J; bases not matched to a gene: 5.